The table lists the clone carrying this T cell receptor beta chain with many counts. No antigen is known for it. This record comes from a study of T-cell reconstitution after alpha-beta-depleted transplantation in children. Study-level findings and limits: Newly made T cells mostly supplied T-cell counts and diversity one year after transplant. It was reported that alpha-beta T cells came from several hundred expanded graft clones (about two months after transplant). Some patients' high day-60 TCRbeta diversity was attributed to recipient cells surviving conditioning.

The CDR3 extends over 12 amino acids. Trimming removed 3 bases from V and 7 bases from J, with 7 bases in between. The TCRbeta library incorporated unique molecular identifiers. Via MiXCR, TCRdb re-called the PCR reads, giving one row per CDR3 protein. This table holds a few hundred thousand distinct CDR3 sequences, around 15% found once. J is TRBJ2-4 and V is TRBV12-3 or TRBV12-4; D is unresolved. The input for sequencing was PBMCs, mostly from graft donor cells, taken 360 days after TCRalphabeta/CD19-depleted stem cell transplant. The TCR was taken from a boy under two years old who had a stem cell transplant for Wiskott-Aldrich syndrome, so the T cells may come from the graft donor. The CDR3 region has the DNA TGTGCCAGCAGTTTCGCGATGAACATTCAGTACTTC. Protein sequence: CASSFAMNIQYF.